Below, 16 T cell receptor beta chains from the same sample are listed, as sequenced in a study of T cell responses to AZD1222 COVID-19 vaccine. The data were produced by immunoSEQ multiplex PCR, yet TCRdb's version contains in-frame clones alone and is incomplete. Among under 200,000 clones listed, approximately 94% were seen once. Sequenced here: peripheral blood, sampled on day 0 of AZD1222 vaccination. These receptors all come from an adult in good health.

This sequence joins TRBV20-1 and TRBJ2-7; D unresolved. Trimming took 3 bases from V and 5 from J, leaving 11 bases between them. Looked up from germline, CDR1 is DFQATT and CDR2 is SNEGSKA (reference sequence). This CDR3 comprises 12 residues. DNA of the CDR3: TGCAGTGCTAGTCCCGGAATCGACGAGCAGTACTTC. Translated, it gives CSASPGIDEQYF.

The chain uses TRBV18 and TRBJ2-1, with 7 bases identical to TRBD2. Trimming at V came to 6 bases and at J to 2 bases, leaving 4 bases not matched to a gene. CDR1 KGHSH and CDR2 LQKENI come from the germline V gene. CDR3 size: 14 residues. CDR3 nucleotides: TGTGCCAGCTCCCAAACTAGCGCCTACAATGAGCAGTTCTTC. It encodes CASSQTSAYNEQFF. Combining the CDR3 with reference TRBV18 and TRBJ2-1 gives the whole variable domain NAGVMQNPRHLVRRRGQEARLRCSPMKGHSHVYWYRQLPEEGLKFMVYLQKENIIDESGMPKERFSAEFPKEGPSILRIQQVVRGDSAAYFCASSQTSAYNEQFFGPGTRLTVL.

The V and J genes are TRBV2 and TRBJ1-1; D call uncertain. V lost 7 bases to trimming and J lost 5 bases, with 14 bases between them. CDR3 size: 13 residues. Per germline, CDR1 SNHLY and CDR2 FYNNEI. CDR3 sequence (DNA): TGTGCCAGCACCTCCGAAGGGAAAACTGAAGCTTTCTTT. Its protein product is CASTSEGKTEAFF.

This sequence joins TRBV9 and TRBJ2-7, with 11 positions matching TRBD1. The germline V gene encodes CDR1 SGDLS and CDR2 YYNGEE. J was trimmed by 4 bases and V by 4 bases; bases with no gene match: 4. The CDR3 sequence is 14 residues long. In DNA, the CDR3 is TGTGCCAGCAGCCCCGGACAGGGGGCTTACGAGCAGTACTTC. Translated, it gives CASSPGQGAYEQYF.

Note on this clone: One junction end disagrees with the germline gene, perhaps due to a read error. The chain couples TRBV6-4 to TRBJ1-2; TRBD1 matches at 10 bases. The CDR3 spans 18 residues. Germline V gene lookup returns CDR1 MRHNA and CDR2 SNTAGT. This CDR3 reads CASTDFPGQGNARYGYTF. CDR3 nucleotide sequence: TGTGCCAGCACTGACTTTCCGGGACAGGGGAACGCTCGCTATGGCTACACCTTC.

J is TRBJ1-2 and V is TRBV19; D is undetermined. This CDR3 has 9 residues. Germline loops: CDR1 LNHDA, CDR2 SQIVND (reference sequence). V was clipped by 10 bases and J by 13 bases, with 13 bases between them. The CDR3 protein is CATSYQSTF. Here the CDR3 DNA reads TGTGCCACCTCCTACCAATCCACCTTC.

This clone showed up just a few times. The chain carries TRBV30 and TRBJ1-2; 8 nucleotides align to TRBD1. V was pared by 3 bases and J by 0 bases, with 12 bases of the junction left unmatched. Germline V gene data show CDR1 as GTSNPN and CDR2 as SVGIG (reference sequence). The length of the CDR3 is 17 residues. CDR3 sequence reads: CAWRAPGTGAPNYGYTF. The CDR3, as DNA: TGTGCCTGGAGGGCACCAGGGACAGGCGCTCCTAACTATGGCTACACCTTC. The variable domain in full, completed from reference TRBV30 and TRBJ1-2, reads SQTIHQWPATLVQPVGSPLSLECTVEGTSNPNLYWYRQAAGRGLQLLFYSVGIGQISSEVPQNLSASRPQDRQFILSSKKLLLSDSGFYLCAWRAPGTGAPNYGYTFGSGTRLTVV.

The rearrangement links TRBV4-1 to TRBJ2-1, with 7 bases identical to TRBD1. The CDR3 loop spans 16 amino acids. With V trimmed by 2 bases and J by 6 bases, 10 bases remained unmatched. Germline-derived CDR1 and CDR2 are MGHRA and YSYEKL. The CDR3, as DNA: TGCGCCAGCAGCCAAAAAGGGGACAGTCCCATCAATGAGCAGTTCTTC. Translating it yields CASSQKGDSPINEQFF.

The chain combines TRBV24-1 with TRBJ1-2, with TRBD1 matching 7 bases. CDR1 is KGHDR and CDR2 is SFDVKD in the germline V gene. The J segment lost 1 base and the V segment lost 3 bases, leaving 4 bases of the junction unmatched. This CDR3 is 15 amino acids long. The DNA of the CDR3 is TGTGCCACCAGTGATCCCTCAGGGGGTAACTATGGCTACACCTTC. This codes for CATSDPSGGNYGYTF.

J is TRBJ2-1 and V is TRBV5-1; 9 positions match TRBD1. With V trimmed by 1 base and J by 7 bases, 6 bases remained unmatched. The CDR3 is 15 amino acids. Germline lookup yields CDR1 SGHRS and CDR2 YFSETQ. Here the CDR3 DNA reads TGCGCCAGCAGCTTGCGGGGGGACAGGGAAAATGAGCAGTTCTTC. It yields the protein CASSLRGDRENEQFF.

This chain links TRBV27 with TRBJ1-5; D is ambiguous. The CDR3 runs to 15 residues. Germline CDR1 MNHEY, CDR2 SMNVEV (reference sequence). V lost 4 bases and J lost 5, with 15 bases in between. The CDR3 nucleotides read TGTGCCAGCAGTTCGTCCGGGTCAGGAGATCAGCCCCAGCATTTT. Translated: CASSSSGSGDQPQHF.

The chain combines TRBV4-1 with TRBJ2-1, with unresolved D. The CDR3 sequence is 17 residues long. Germline CDR1 and CDR2: MGHRA and YSYEKL. V was cut by 0 bases and J by 7 bases, with 19 bases left in between. The CDR3 here is CASSQDRRATLGNEQFF. Written as DNA, the CDR3 is TGCGCCAGCAGCCAAGACAGGCGAGCGACCTTGGGGAATGAGCAGTTCTTC.

The V call is TRBV28, the J call TRBJ1-1, with D unclear. Trimming took off 10 bases at V and 5 bases at J, with 14 bases between the two ends. There are 12 residues in the CDR3. Per the germline V gene, CDR1 is MDHEN and CDR2 is SYDVKM. The CDR3 here is CATRFGRTEAFF. The CDR3 coding sequence is TGTGCCACCCGGTTCGGGCGTACTGAAGCTTTCTTT.

The chain employs TRBV5-4 and TRBJ2-1; D is uncertain. The V end was cut by 0 bases, the J end by 9 bases, with 7 bases between. The CDR3 covers 12 residues. Germline CDR1 and CDR2: SGHNT and YYREEE (reference sequence). CDR3 protein: CASSLDSGEQFF. As DNA, the CDR3 is TGTGCCAGCAGCTTGGATTCAGGTGAGCAGTTCTTC.

The rearrangement uses TRBV5-1 and TRBJ2-1, with D unresolved. The V end lost 4 bases, the J end lost 3 bases, and 2 bases lay between the germline ends. This CDR3 region has 11 residues. The germline V gene has CDR1 SGHRS and CDR2 YFSETQ. CDR3 coding DNA: TGCGCCAGCAGCCACTACAATGAGCAGTTCTTC. Its protein product is CASSHYNEQFF.

The V gene is TRBV27, the J gene TRBJ2-3; 7 nucleotides match TRBD2. The CDR3 runs 13 residues. The V and J ends lost 4 bases and 5 bases, in that order; junction bases with no gene match: 3. Germline-derived CDR1 and CDR2 are MNHEY and SMNVEV (reference sequence). The CDR3 loop is CASSSRTRDTQYF. Written as DNA, the CDR3 is TGTGCCAGCAGTTCCAGGACTAGAGATACGCAGTATTTT.